The entry below describes one TCR beta chain. This sample includes further DNA sequences coding for the same CDR3. The record originates from a study of blood T cell repertoires in COVID-19. As for the study in general: The United States, Italy and Spain provided the acute and convalescent COVID-19 samples.

In the study's own analysis: Nucleated cell number was recorded as an estimate derived from reference gene primer amplification. Clones were sequenced by immunoSEQ multiplex PCR, and TCRdb holds only the in-frame ones, with some missing. That table is the source of V, J and clone size, and D and trimming were worked out from the DNA. The sample holds approximately 180,000 clones, roughly nine tenths seen once. V dropped 1 base and J dropped 6 bases, with 7 bases sitting between them. The CDR3 length is 12 residues. Germline V gene sequence: CDR1 LNHDA, CDR2 SQIVND (reference sequence). Those enrolled, adults aged roughly 18 to 95 years, came from 20 to 25 US areas. In assigning cohorts, the study relied on participant-reported clinical history.

This receptor was obtained from a woman in her thirties or forties with acute COVID-19. The chain joins TRBV19 to TRBJ2-7; D gene unclear. Sequencing was performed on PBMCs or T cells enriched from blood (not recorded which). DNA for the CDR3: TGTGCCAGTAGTATAGTAGGCGGCGAGCAGTACTTC. Translated: CASSIVGGEQYF.